The next 10 T cell receptor beta chains were all read from a single sample in a study of blood T cell repertoires in COVID-19. Generated by immunoSEQ multiplex PCR, the TCRdb table keeps only in-frame clones and is missing some. The sample consists of 85,000 to 90,000 clones, roughly 82% of them appearing once. Input material: peripheral blood. The receptor source for this set is a human donor in a cohort sampled during active COVID-19.

The CDR3 region is CASSKDTSNTEAFF. The CDR3 DNA reads TGTGCCAGCAGCAAGGACACATCGAACACTGAAGCTTTCTTT. The chain combines TRBV21-1 with TRBJ1-1; the table's D call, TRBD1, was not checked against the DNA. TRBV21-1 is classified as a pseudogene. This CDR3 comprises 14 residues.

The chain links TRBV28 to TRBJ2-1, with TRBD2 matching over 7 bases. This CDR3 contains 11 residues. V dropped 7 bases and J dropped 9; count of bases not matched to a gene: 3. In germline, CDR1 is MDHEN, CDR2 SYDVKM. The CDR3 bases are TGTGCCAGCACCCCGGGGGGTGAGCAGTTCTTC. It codes for CASTPGGEQFF.

The rearrangement links TRBV6-5 to TRBJ1-6; tentatively, D is TRBD1 (5 bases). In germline, CDR1 is MNHEY, CDR2 SVGAGI. CDR3 length: 13 amino acids. Between the trimmed V and J ends, which lost 7 bases and 10 bases, there was a span of 14 bases. The CDR3: CASTLTDGSPLHF. DNA for the CDR3: TGTGCCAGCACCCTGACAGACGGGTCACCCCTCCACTTT.

V gene TRBV6-6 combines with J gene TRBJ2-4; a weak D match, TRBD1 (6 bases). Trimming pared 0 bases from V and 8 bases from J, leaving 11 bases between. The germline V gene encodes CDR1 MNHNY and CDR2 SVGAGI (reference sequence). The CDR3 runs 14 residues. The CDR3 sequence is CASSYSTQGDIQYF. As DNA, the CDR3 is TGTGCCAGCAGTTACTCTACACAGGGTGACATTCAGTACTTC.

This clone was seen more than once but under ten times. The V call is TRBV5-4, the J call TRBJ2-3, with 10 positions matching TRBD2. The V gene's germline CDR1 is SGHNT and CDR2 YYREEE (reference sequence). J gave up 0 bases and V 3 bases, and 4 bases lay outside the gene matches. The length of the CDR3 is 16 residues. CDR3 sequence (DNA): TGTGCCAGCAGCTCTAAGACTAGCGGGAGCACAGATACGCAGTATTTT. It yields the protein CASSSKTSGSTDTQYF.

This clone occurred a few times. V is TRBV18 and J is TRBJ1-6, with unresolved D. V gave up 3 bases and J gave up 14 bases, with 14 bases separating them. CDR1 KGHSH and CDR2 LQKENI come from the germline V gene. This CDR3 is built from 13 residues. The CDR3, as DNA: TGTGCCAGCTCACCCCAAGGTCGGGTTACCCTCCACTTT. This gives the protein CASSPQGRVTLHF.

The CDR3 sequence: CASRTSGNRYEQYF. CDR3 DNA: TGTGCCAGCAGAACTAGCGGGAATCGGTACGAGCAGTACTTC. The chain recombines TRBV28 with TRBJ2-7, with 10 bases fitting TRBD2. This CDR3 has 14 amino acids. The junction had 6 bases not matched to a gene; V was cut back by 6 bases and J by 4 bases. CDR1 and CDR2 (germline): MDHEN, SYDVKM.

The chain employs TRBV7-3 and TRBJ2-2; 10 bases align to TRBD1. The CDR3 length is 16 residues. CDR1 is SGHTA, CDR2 FQGTGA, per germline. The ends lost 5 bases at V and 3 bases at J; junction bases unmatched: 6. CDR3 in amino acids: CASSKTGGAYTGELFF. CDR3 sequence (DNA): TGTGCCAGCAGCAAGACAGGGGGCGCTTACACCGGGGAGCTGTTTTTT. Complete variable domain (other parts from reference TRBV7-3 and TRBJ2-2): GAGVSQTPSNKVTEKGKYVELRCDPISGHTALYWYRQSLGQGPEFLIYFQGTGAADDSGLPNDRFFAVRPEGSVSTLKIQRTERGDSAVYLCASSKTGGAYTGELFFGEGSRLTVL.

V usage is TRBV9 and J usage is TRBJ1-2, with D possibly TRBD1 on 6 matching bases. In germline, CDR1 is SGDLS, CDR2 YYNGEE. The V gene lost 3 bases and the J gene lost 3 bases, with 21 bases spanning the gap. The CDR3 sequence is 17 residues long. CDR3 in amino acids: CASSGPREGDIYYGYTF. For the CDR3, the DNA is TGTGCCAGCAGCGGCCCAAGGGAGGGGGATATCTACTATGGCTACACCTTC.

This clone occurred many times. The chain is built from TRBV18 and TRBJ2-7; no definite D call. The ends were cut back, 1 base at V and 3 bases at J, with 7 bases in the middle. The CDR3 length is 13 residues. From germline, CDR1 is KGHSH and CDR2 LQKENI. The CDR3 sequence: CASSPLPGYEQYF. In nucleotides, the CDR3 is TGTGCCAGCTCACCACTTCCGGGCTACGAGCAGTACTTC.